Shown below are 27 T cell receptor beta chains from a single sample sequenced in a study of T-cell memory formation after mild COVID-19. TCRdb reanalysed the 5' RACE reads using MiXCR and keeps one entry per CDR3 protein. Of 450,000 or so distinct CDR3 sequences in the sample, approximately 25% are singletons; the top ten hold 12%. Sequencing was performed on PBMCs or a T cell subset sorted from them (not recorded which). These receptors came from an adult woman who had mild COVID-19 (a few samples of this study predate the infection). Cell type and time point are not known.

This clonotype was counted only a few times. The V and J genes are TRBV6-5 and TRBJ1-2, with TRBD1 identical over 8 bases. With 6 bases clipped from V and 4 bases from J, the junction kept 1 base outside the gene matches. Germline V gives CDR1 MNHEY, CDR2 SVGAGI. CDR3 length: 12 amino acids. The CDR3 region has the DNA TGTGCCAGCAGCAGGGGGCCCTATGGCTACACCTTC. It codes for CASSRGPYGYTF.

CDR3 amino acids: CASSLRDRRTYEQYF. CDR3 nucleotides: TGTGCCAGCAGCCTCCGGGACAGAAGAACCTACGAGCAGTACTTC. The gene calls are TRBV6-6 and TRBJ2-7, with TRBD1 identical over 7 bases. Per germline, CDR1 MNHNY and CDR2 SVGAGI (reference sequence). The junction had 10 bases not matched to a gene; V was cut back by 6 bases and J by 2 bases. The CDR3 has 15 residues.

The chain links TRBV4-1 to TRBJ2-3; no definite D call. Germline V gives CDR1 MGHRA, CDR2 YSYEKL. The CDR3 consists of 15 residues. V was shortened by 1 base and J by 2 bases, with 10 bases between the two germline ends. CDR3 bases: TGCGCCAGCAGCCAAGGAGGCAGGTACACAGATACGCAGTATTTT. As protein: CASSQGGRYTDTQYF.

The chain carries TRBV6-5 and TRBJ1-2; TRBD1 might be the D (5 bases). In germline, CDR1 is MNHEY, CDR2 SVGAGI. This CDR3 contains 15 residues. Trimming cost V 4 bases and J 4 bases, with 16 bases left between them. The CDR3 sequence is CASSSLGAKSYGYTF. The CDR3 DNA sequence: TGTGCCAGCAGTTCTCTCGGGGCGAAGAGCTATGGCTACACCTTC.

The rearrangement uses TRBV5-4 and TRBJ2-3; TRBD2 aligns across 10 bases. The CDR3 extends over 16 amino acids. Germline trimming cut 4 bases from V and 4 bases from J; bases unmatched to any gene: 9. In germline, CDR1 is SGHNT, CDR2 YYREEE (reference sequence). The CDR3 coding sequence is TGTGCCAGCAGCCCTTATCTAGCGGGAGAAGCAGATACGCAGTATTTT. Its protein is CASSPYLAGEADTQYF.

This chain joins TRBV6-5 and TRBJ2-2; the D is unclear. The CDR3 spans 12 residues. Looked up from germline, CDR1 is MNHEY and CDR2 is SVGAGI. V was shortened by 6 bases and J by 5 bases, with 7 bases between the two germline ends. CDR3: CASRPRTGELFF. The CDR3 bases are TGTGCCAGCAGGCCTCGTACCGGGGAGCTGTTTTTT.

This chain joins TRBV7-2 and TRBJ1-1, with a tentative D call TRBD1 (6 bases). The germline V gene encodes CDR1 SGHTA and CDR2 FQGNSA. This CDR3 comprises 16 residues. Between the trimmed V and J ends, which lost 5 bases and 0 bases, there was a span of 16 bases. The CDR3 nucleotides read TGTGCCAGCAGCCCTCAGGGGTGGGTAATGAACACTGAAGCTTTCTTT. It translates to CASSPQGWVMNTEAFF.

The J gene is TRBJ1-6, the V gene TRBV3-1; D gene unclear. The CDR3 contains 14 residues. Germline assignment: CDR1 LGHDT and CDR2 YNNKEL (reference sequence). Trimming pared 0 bases from V and 13 bases from J, leaving 13 bases between. This CDR3 reads CASSQDGPSRPLHF. DNA for the CDR3: TGTGCCAGCAGCCAAGATGGACCCTCAAGGCCCCTCCACTTT.

The chain is built from TRBV5-1 and TRBJ2-5; 7 nucleotides align to TRBD2. Trimming removed 4 bases from V and 6 bases from J; junction bases left unmatched: 18. CDR3 length: 17 residues. The germline V gene has CDR1 SGHRS and CDR2 YFSETQ. CDR3 nucleotides: TGCGCCAGCAGCGACATTAGGAAGAGGGAGGGCCAGAAGACCCAGTACTTC. It is translated as CASSDIRKREGQKTQYF.

The chain links TRBV14 to TRBJ2-7, with D possibly matching TRBD1 (5 bases). Germline loops: CDR1 SGHDN, CDR2 FVKESK. CDR3 size: 15 residues. V was trimmed by 2 bases and J by 2 bases, leaving 13 bases between them. DNA for the CDR3: TGTGCCAGCAGCCAACCAGGGATACCCCCCTACGAGCAGTACTTC. Translation: CASSQPGIPPYEQYF.

This clonotype was recorded a few times. The V call is TRBV7-3, the J call TRBJ2-3; D not resolved. The V and J ends lost 1 base and 2 bases respectively, with 4 bases between them. Looked up from germline, CDR1 is SGHTA and CDR2 is FQGTGA. The CDR3 has 13 amino acids. CDR3 nucleotides: TGTGCCAGCAGCTTAATCCACACAGATACGCAGTATTTT. Translated: CASSLIHTDTQYF. Complete variable domain (other parts from reference TRBV7-3 and TRBJ2-3): GAGVSQTPSNKVTEKGKYVELRCDPISGHTALYWYRQSLGQGPEFLIYFQGTGAADDSGLPNDRFFAVRPEGSVSTLKIQRTERGDSAVYLCASSLIHTDTQYFGPGTRLTVL.

In its sample, this clonotype was seen a few times. The chain combines TRBV7-2 with TRBJ2-1; D is possibly TRBD2 (8 bases). The CDR3 has 14 amino acids. Germline CDR1 SGHTA, CDR2 FQGNSA. The germline V and J ends were trimmed by 5 bases and 16 bases, with 24 bases remaining between them. Here the CDR3 DNA reads TGTGCCAGCAGCCCCGGACTAGCAGGGGGGAAAGGTTTCTTC. Its translation is CASSPGLAGGKGFF.

This clonotype was recorded many times. The chain carries TRBV5-1 and TRBJ2-3, with D unresolved. Trimming removed 0 bases from V and 1 base from J, with 9 bases in between. The CDR3 loop spans 15 amino acids. Germline V gene data show CDR1 as SGHRS and CDR2 as YFSETQ. The CDR3 sequence is CASSLGRSRTDTQYF. In DNA form, the CDR3 reads TGCGCCAGCAGCTTGGGGCGATCTCGCACAGATACGCAGTATTTT.

This clonotype occurred many times. The DNA for the CDR3 is TGTGCCACCAGTGAAACGACGTTCCAAGAGACCCAGTACTTC. Its translation: CATSETTFQETQYF. The chain couples TRBV24-1 to TRBJ2-5; no firm D call. Germline CDR1 is KGHDR and CDR2 is SFDVKD. The CDR3 has 14 amino acids. Between the trimmed V and J ends, which lost 4 bases and 1 base, there was a span of 9 bases.

J is TRBJ2-3 and V is TRBV7-9; the D is unclear. The V gene lost 1 base and the J gene lost 3 bases, with 8 bases spanning the gap. Per germline, CDR1 SEHNR and CDR2 FQNEAQ (reference sequence). The CDR3 is 14 amino acids. Here the CDR3 reads CASSLVSGTDTQYF. The CDR3 coding sequence is TGTGCCAGCAGCTTAGTCTCAGGAACAGATACGCAGTATTTT. Full variable domain (missing parts from reference TRBV7-9 and TRBJ2-3): DTGVSQNPRHKITKRGQNVTFRCDPISEHNRLYWYRQTLGQGPEFLTYFQNEAQLEKSRLLSDRFSAERPKGSFSTLEIQRTEQGDSAMYLCASSLVSGTDTQYFGPGTRLTVL.

A few counts support this clonotype. This chain connects TRBV9 to TRBJ2-1; no reliable D call. Trimming took 4 bases from V and 8 from J, leaving 16 bases between them. CDR1 SGDLS and CDR2 YYNGEE come from the germline V gene. The CDR3 extends over 14 amino acids. The CDR3 coding sequence is TGTGCCAGCAGCTCGACGGGTCTTCGGGATGAGCAGTTCTTC. It yields the protein CASSSTGLRDEQFF. Filled out from reference TRBV9 and TRBJ2-1, the complete variable domain reads DSGVTQTPKHLITATGQRVTLRCSPRSGDLSVYWYQQSLDQGLQFLIQYYNGEERAKGNILERFSAQQFPDLHSELNLSSLELGDSALYFCASSSTGLRDEQFFGPGTRLTVL.

The DNA for the CDR3 is TGTGCCAGCAGCCCGTGGAAGGGCAGGGAAATCGACGAGCAGTACTTC. Protein sequence: CASSPWKGREIDEQYF. The genes are TRBV7-9 and TRBJ2-7; D may be TRBD1 (5 bases). CDR3 length: 16 amino acids. The germline CDR1 and CDR2 sequences are SEHNR and FQNEAQ (reference sequence). V was pared by 5 bases and J by 5 bases, with 22 bases between.

The chain uses TRBV20-1 and TRBJ2-1; 7 bases fit TRBD2. Germline V gene lookup returns CDR1 DFQATT and CDR2 SNEGSKA (reference sequence). V was clipped by 3 bases and J by 6 bases; unmatched bases: 8. This CDR3 region has 14 residues. The CDR3 reads CSASHLGLLNEQFF. The CDR3 region has the DNA TGCAGTGCTAGTCACCTGGGACTACTCAATGAGCAGTTCTTC.

The V and J genes are TRBV29-1 and TRBJ1-1; no clear D gene. The CDR3 has 11 residues. Germline CDR1 and CDR2: SQVTM and ANQGSEA. Trimming left V 6 bases short and J 4 bases short, with 9 bases between. CDR3 sequence (DNA): TGCAGCGTGGGCCGTGCCACTGAAGCTTTCTTT. Translating it yields CSVGRATEAFF.

This clonotype was picked up a small number of times. The chain has TRBV20-1 and TRBJ2-7; 7 bases match TRBD1. This CDR3 is 13 amino acids long. Germline V CDR1 and CDR2: DFQATT, SNEGSKA (reference sequence). J gave up 2 bases and V 5 bases, and 6 bases lay outside the gene matches. Here the CDR3 reads CSAPQDRAYEQYF. Written as DNA, the CDR3 is TGCAGTGCTCCTCAAGACAGGGCCTACGAGCAGTACTTC.

V and J are TRBV5-6 and TRBJ1-2; D might be TRBD1 (6 bases). The CDR3 runs to 14 residues. Germline V CDR1 and CDR2: SGHDT, YYEEEE. V lost 3 bases, J lost 8 bases, and 17 bases lay in between. The CDR3 DNA follows: TGTGCCAGCAGCTACGATCTACAGGGAGGAGGCTACACCTTC. Protein product: CASSYDLQGGGYTF.

This clonotype was seen many times. The chain couples TRBV7-6 to TRBJ2-1; TRBD2 matches at 7 bases. CDR3 length: 16 amino acids. Germline values: CDR1 SGHVS, CDR2 FNYEAQ. After removal of 5 bases from V and 0 bases from J, the junction contained 7 bases not matched to a gene. CDR3 amino acids: CASSHSSGDSYNEQFF. CDR3 in DNA: TGTGCCAGCAGCCACTCTAGCGGTGACTCCTACAATGAGCAGTTCTTC.

This clonotype appeared a few times. The chain uses TRBV4-1 and TRBJ2-1; 8 nucleotides align to TRBD1. This CDR3 comprises 17 residues. From germline, CDR1 is MGHRA and CDR2 YSYEKL. Germline trimming cut 6 bases from V and 7 bases from J; bases unmatched to any gene: 17. CDR3 DNA sequence: TGCGCCAGCAGGCTTCAAACGACAGGGGCCCCCAGTAATGAGCAGTTCTTC. This sequence encodes CASRLQTTGAPSNEQFF.

J is TRBJ2-1 and V is TRBV5-1; TRBD2 matches 8 bases. CDR1 SGHRS and CDR2 YFSETQ come from the germline V gene. The CDR3 loop spans 15 amino acids. Trimming at V came to 0 bases and at J to 9 bases, leaving 8 bases not matched to a gene. Here the CDR3 reads CASSLELAGRGEQFF. In nucleotides, the CDR3 is TGCGCCAGCAGCTTGGAGCTAGCGGGCCGAGGTGAGCAGTTCTTC.

The genes are TRBV7-9 and TRBJ1-2, with 9 bases fitting TRBD1. The V segment lost 6 bases and the J segment 6 bases; nucleotides outside the gene matches: 8. The germline CDR1 and CDR2 sequences are SEHNR and FQNEAQ (reference sequence). The CDR3 sequence is 14 residues long. The CDR3 region has the DNA TGTGCCAGCAGGTCTACAGGGGGCGCGCATGGCTACACCTTC. Protein product: CASRSTGGAHGYTF.

The rearrangement links TRBV3-1 to TRBJ1-1; TRBD1 aligns across 7 bases. The CDR3 is 14 amino acids. The trim removed 1 base at V and 8 bases at J, leaving 7 bases unmatched. Per the germline V gene, CDR1 is LGHDT and CDR2 is YNNKEL (reference sequence). CDR3 loop: CASSQAGTAGEAFF. In DNA form, the CDR3 reads TGTGCCAGCAGCCAAGCCGGGACAGCCGGAGAAGCTTTCTTT.

This clonotype was found once. V gene TRBV7-2 combines with J gene TRBJ1-3; D might be TRBD1 (6 bases). The germline CDR1 and CDR2 sequences are SGHTA and FQGNSA. V was pared by 1 base and J by 3 bases, with 22 bases between. This CDR3 region has 19 residues. The CDR3 nucleotides read TGTGCCAGCAGCTTAGTGTCAGGGGCCGCGGGAGCGTATGGAAACACCATATATTTT. This encodes CASSLVSGAAGAYGNTIYF.